This record covers a single T cell receptor beta chain. These data are taken from a study of CD8 T cells in ankylosing spondylitis. TCRdb redid the calling of the 5' RACE reads with MiXCR, one entry per CDR3 protein. The sample includes 300,000 to 400,000 distinct CDR3 sequences, roughly 15% seen only once; the top ten take about 1.1%. CDR3 length: 12 amino acids. Trimming removed 4 bases at V and 4 bases at J, with 5 bases between. Germline V CDR1 and CDR2: GTSNPN, SVGIG (reference sequence). The specimen sequenced was blood, either unsorted or a sorted T cell fraction (not recorded which). J is TRBJ1-6 and V is TRBV30; D not resolved. The TCR originated in a male donor with ankylosing spondylitis or in good health (not recorded which). The CDR3 DNA sequence: TGTGCCTGGACAGCATATAATTCACCCCTCCACTTT. Translating it yields CAWTAYNSPLHF.